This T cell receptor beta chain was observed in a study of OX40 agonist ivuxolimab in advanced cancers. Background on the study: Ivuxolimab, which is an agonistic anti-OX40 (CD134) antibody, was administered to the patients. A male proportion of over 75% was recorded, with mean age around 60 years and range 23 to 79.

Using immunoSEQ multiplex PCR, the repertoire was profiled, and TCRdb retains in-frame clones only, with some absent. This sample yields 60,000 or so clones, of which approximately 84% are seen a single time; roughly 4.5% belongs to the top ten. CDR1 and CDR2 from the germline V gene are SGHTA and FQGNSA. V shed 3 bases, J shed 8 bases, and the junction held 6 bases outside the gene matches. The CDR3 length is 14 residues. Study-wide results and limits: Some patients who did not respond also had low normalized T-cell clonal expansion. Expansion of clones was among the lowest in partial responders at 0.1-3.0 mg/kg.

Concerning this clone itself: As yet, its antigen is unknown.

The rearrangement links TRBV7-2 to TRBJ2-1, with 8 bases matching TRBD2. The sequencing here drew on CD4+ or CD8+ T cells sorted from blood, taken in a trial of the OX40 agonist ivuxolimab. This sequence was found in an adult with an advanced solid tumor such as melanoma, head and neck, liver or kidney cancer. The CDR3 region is CASSFLGRAHEQFF. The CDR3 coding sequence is TGTGCCAGCAGCTTCCTCGGGAGGGCACATGAGCAGTTCTTC.